One and the same sample provided the 16 T cell receptor beta chains below, sequenced in a study of Graves' ophthalmopathy and Graves' hyperthyroidism. RNA transcripts were the template, and TCR beta CDR3 regions were amplified from them. HTBI primers primed a first-round RT-PCR, and a second-round multiplex PCR followed. TCRdb processed the multiplex PCR reads anew with MiXCR; each CDR3 protein has one entry. The table includes 450,000 to 600,000 distinct CDR3 sequences, just under 40% detected once. The sample comprised peripheral blood or thyroid tissue (not recorded which). The origin of the receptors is an adult man with Graves' hyperthyroidism.

This chain links TRBV29-1 with TRBJ2-7; TRBD1 agrees at 10 bases. CDR1 is SQVTM, CDR2 ANQGSEA, per germline. This CDR3 is 14 amino acids long. The V gene end was trimmed by 8 bases and the J gene end by 5 bases; junction bases not matched to a gene: 12. CDR3 bases: TGCAGCACGAAACCCGGGACAGGGGTGGACGAGCAGTACTTC. Translating gives CSTKPGTGVDEQYF.

This clonotype showed up many times. DNA for the CDR3: TGTGCCAGCAGCTCATACGGGACTAGCGAGACCCAGTACTTC. It codes for CASSSYGTSETQYF. V and J are TRBV7-9 and TRBJ2-5, with 9 bases lining up with TRBD2. The J segment lost 5 bases and the V segment lost 4 bases, leaving 5 bases of the junction unmatched. CDR3 length: 14 residues. From germline, CDR1 is SEHNR and CDR2 FQNEAQ (reference sequence).

This clonotype has a single count. A much bigger clone sits one base away, suggesting this may be a read error. This chain joins TRBV7-2 and TRBJ2-7, with 10 bases lining up with TRBD2. This CDR3 is built from 14 residues. The germline V gene has CDR1 SGHTA and CDR2 FQGNSA. The CDR3 DNA reads as TGTGCCAACAGCCAGAGTAGCGGGGGGATCGAGCAGTACTTC. Translation gives CANSQSSGGIEQYF.

A few counts support this clonotype. The CDR3 loop reads CASSAGNMNTEAFF. CDR3 nucleotides: TGTGCCAGCAGTGCCGGAAACATGAACACTGAAGCTTTCTTT. V is TRBV2 and J is TRBJ1-1; D gene uncertain. Trimming pared 4 bases from V and 0 bases from J, leaving 9 bases between. Looked up from germline, CDR1 is SNHLY and CDR2 is FYNNEI. The CDR3 length is 14 residues.

This clonotype was recorded a few times. The chain joins TRBV7-9 to TRBJ2-7, with TRBD2 as a possible D gene (5 bases). Per germline, CDR1 SEHNR and CDR2 FQNEAQ (reference sequence). Trimming took off 6 bases at V and 4 bases at J, with 28 bases between the two ends. The CDR3 length is 18 residues. The CDR3 nucleotides are TGTGCCAGCAGACTTAAATCCATGACTAATTCCTTTACTTACGAGCAGTACTTC. This gives the protein CASRLKSMTNSFTYEQYF.

The rearrangement joins TRBV9 to TRBJ1-2; TRBD1 aligns across 7 bases. Germline V gene sequence: CDR1 SGDLS, CDR2 YYNGEE. The CDR3 loop spans 15 amino acids. The CDR3 reads CAGSDSGHRGSGYTF. The CDR3 region has the DNA TGTGCTGGCAGCGACTCCGGTCACAGGGGAAGTGGCTACACCTTC.

V usage is TRBV14 and J usage is TRBJ2-3; 10 bases align to TRBD2. The CDR3 sequence is 15 residues long. CDR1 and CDR2 from the germline V gene are SGHDN and FVKESK. J gave up 9 bases and V 4 bases, and 10 bases lay outside the gene matches. The CDR3 region has the DNA TGTGCCAGCAGCCCGCGGGGACTAGCGCGCGAGACGCAGTATTTT. This translates into CASSPRGLARETQYF.

In the case of this clonotype: The conserved phenylalanine or tryptophan normally closing the CDR3 is absent here, so this likely arose from a read error. The limits of the CDR3 on the DNA are not certain, so only TCRdb's listed CDR3 is given. The V call is TRBV5-1, the J call TRBJ1-3; TRBD1 is the table's D call and was not checked against the DNA. The CDR3 totals 9 residues, both ends included. Germline V gives CDR1 SGHRS, CDR2 YFSETQ. The CDR3 sequence is CASSLGSPG.

This clonotype was observed at least ten times. The V call is TRBV20-1, the J call TRBJ1-1; a weak D match, TRBD1 (5 bases). This CDR3 is built from 17 residues. CDR1 DFQATT and CDR2 SNEGSKA come from the germline V gene (reference sequence). V was trimmed by 0 bases and J by 1 base, leaving 18 bases between them. The CDR3 sequence: CSARDPVDGARNTEAFF. CDR3 DNA sequence: TGCAGTGCTAGAGATCCTGTCGACGGGGCCAGGAACACTGAAGCTTTCTTT.

In the case of this clonotype: This may arise from a read error, as a much more abundant clone is one base away. The rearrangement links TRBV7-3 to TRBJ2-5; TRBD2 matches at 10 bases. This CDR3 has 16 amino acids. Germline lookup yields CDR1 SGHTA and CDR2 FQGTGA. J was trimmed by 7 bases and V by 3 bases; bases with no gene match: 11. The CDR3 DNA reads TGTGCCAGCAGCTTGGCGTTTAGCGGGGGGTTCAGGACCCAGTACTTC. Its translation is CASSLAFSGGFRTQYF.

This clonotype was seen ten or more times. The rearrangement uses TRBV28 and TRBJ2-5; D might be TRBD1 or TRBD2, each matching 6 bases. Germline CDR1 is MDHEN and CDR2 is SYDVKM. The CDR3 runs to 12 residues. Trimming pared 7 bases from V and 9 bases from J, leaving 15 bases between. The CDR3 DNA is TGTGCCAGCACTACAGGGTCGGGAGCCCAGTACTTC. Protein product: CASTTGSGAQYF. Based on the CDR3 plus reference TRBV28 and TRBJ2-5, the full variable domain is DVKVTQSSRYLVKRTGEKVFLECVQDMDHENMFWYRQDPGLGLRLIYFSYDVKMKEKGDIPEGYSVSREKKERFSLILESASTNQTSMYLCASTTGSGAQYFGPGTRLLVL.

V and J are TRBV20-1 and TRBJ2-3; D ambiguous. V lost 1 base and J lost 4, with 18 bases in between. CDR1 and CDR2 (germline): DFQATT, SNEGSKA (reference sequence). The CDR3 has 16 residues. The CDR3 DNA reads as TGCAGTGCTAGAGTGCTGCCAATGGCAGCTTCAGATACGCAGTATTTT. Translation gives CSARVLPMAASDTQYF.

The chain has TRBV29-1 and TRBJ2-7, with a tentative D call TRBD2 (6 bases). From germline, CDR1 is SQVTM and CDR2 ANQGSEA. Trimming cost V 4 bases and J 1 base, with 11 bases left between them. The CDR3 sequence is 13 residues long. The CDR3 here is CSVVAGRSYEQYF. CDR3 DNA: TGCAGCGTTGTTGCCGGGAGATCCTACGAGCAGTACTTC.

The genes are TRBV29-1 and TRBJ1-1, with TRBD1 matching over 11 bases. This CDR3 is 14 amino acids long. Germline V lookup: CDR1 SQVTM, CDR2 ANQGSEA. V dropped 2 bases and J dropped 6; count of bases not matched to a gene: 5. CDR3 region: CSVERTGGEAEAFF. The CDR3 DNA reads TGCAGCGTTGAAAGGACAGGGGGCGAAGCTGAAGCTTTCTTT. Together with reference TRBV29-1 and TRBJ1-1, the CDR3 gives the full variable domain: SAVISQKPSRDICQRGTSLTIQCQVDSQVTMMFWYRQQPGQSLTLIATANQGSEATYESGFVIDKFPISRPNLTFSTLTVSNMSPEDSSIYLCSVERTGGEAEAFFGQGTRLTVV.

CDR3: CAISDASRSNQETQYF. The DNA for the CDR3 is TGTGCCATCAGTGATGCTAGTCGCTCTAACCAAGAGACCCAGTACTTC. The J gene is TRBJ2-5, the V gene TRBV10-3, with D hard to call. The CDR3 covers 16 residues. Trimming removed 3 bases from V and 0 bases from J, with 14 bases in between. CDR1 is ENHRY and CDR2 is SYGVKD in the germline V gene.

This rearrangement joins TRBV6-5 to TRBJ1-5, with 8 bases lining up with TRBD1. This CDR3 is built from 10 residues. Germline values: CDR1 MNHEY, CDR2 SVGAGI. V was clipped by 8 bases and J by 12 bases; unmatched bases: 3. CDR3 sequence reads: CASGGQGQHF. CDR3 nucleotides: TGTGCCAGCGGAGGACAGGGCCAGCATTTT.